This TCR beta chain was recorded in a study of T cells in Graves' hyperthyroidism and ophthalmopathy. Patients were excluded for uncontrolled infection, other autoimmune disease, pregnancy or lactation. Over 8 ml fresh peripheral blood yielded the PBMCs. Study findings and constraints: By a 13 V-J model, ophthalmopathy was set apart from stable hyperthyroidism.

The investigators amplified TCR beta CDR3 regions from RNA transcripts. HTBI primers were used for first-round RT-PCR of the TCR CDR3. TCRdb processed the multiplex PCR reads anew with MiXCR; each CDR3 protein has one entry. The table has about 640,000 distinct CDR3 sequences, roughly 20% seen once. This clonotype was seen many times. Its antigen is undetermined. Trimming removed 4 bases at V and 5 bases at J, with 16 bases between. Germline CDR1 and CDR2: SGHRS and YFSETQ. CDR3 length equals 14 residues. The J gene is TRBJ2-7, the V gene TRBV5-1; tentative D call: TRBD1 (6 bases). This TCR was recovered from a man aged 25 to 45 with Graves' ophthalmopathy. The sample taken for sequencing was blood. The CDR3 sequence: CASSRGQVPHEQYF. DNA for the CDR3: TGCGCCAGCAGCCGGGGACAAGTCCCCCACGAGCAGTACTTC.